These T cell receptor beta chains were read from a single sample in a study of PD-1 blockade in classical Hodgkin lymphoma. Measured with immunoSEQ multiplex PCR; TCRdb has only the in-frame clones, and not every one. The sample lists around 99,000 clones; roughly 80% were seen once. The starting material was peripheral blood mononuclear cells (PBMCs), obtained before the second cycle of nivolumab. The receptor set was obtained from a human donor with classical Hodgkin lymphoma. The CDR3 runs from the conserved cysteine through the conserved F or W. The order of the fields is clone size, V gene, J gene, CDR3 protein. Not every row has a clone size; where given, it reads once, few, many or a size class.

clone_size: -; v_call: TRBV15; j_call: TRBJ1-2; cdr3_aa: CATSSIPGKLRNYGYTF
clone_size: -; v_call: TRBV19; j_call: TRBJ1-1; cdr3_aa: CASSPVFPGRRARNTEAFF
clone_size: -; v_call: TRBV6-1; j_call: TRBJ2-1; cdr3_aa: CASKGLAIYNEQFF
clone_size: -; v_call: TRBV7-9; j_call: TRBJ2-5; cdr3_aa: CASSFRRGGETQYF
clone_size: -; v_call: TRBV11-2; j_call: TRBJ1-5; cdr3_aa: CASSLTGGSNQPQHF
clone_size: -; v_call: TRBV7-2; j_call: TRBJ1-2; cdr3_aa: CASSLTTGNYGYTF
clone_size: -; v_call: TRBV11-3; j_call: TRBJ2-2; cdr3_aa: CASSPGTPPTGELFF
clone_size: -; v_call: TRBV6-5; j_call: TRBJ2-3; cdr3_aa: CASSYPTFTDTQYF
clone_size: -; v_call: TRBV10-3; j_call: TRBJ2-1; cdr3_aa: CAISPRGDEQFF
clone_size: -; v_call: TRBV5-4; j_call: TRBJ2-5; cdr3_aa: CASSATSGRNQETQYF
clone_size: -; v_call: TRBV5-1; j_call: TRBJ1-1; cdr3_aa: CASSSGDRPEAFF
clone_size: -; v_call: TRBV29-1; j_call: TRBJ2-1; cdr3_aa: CSVGGLAGGPGYNEQFF
clone_size: many; v_call: TRBV6-6; j_call: TRBJ2-7; cdr3_aa: CASSYSPPGSAEQYF
clone_size: once; v_call: TRBV5-6; j_call: TRBJ2-1; cdr3_aa: CASSSLAAYNEQFF
clone_size: -; v_call: TRBV9; j_call: TRBJ2-7; cdr3_aa: CASSVGPPPFEQYF
clone_size: few; v_call: TRBV27; j_call: TRBJ1-5; cdr3_aa: CASGDLSNQPQHF
clone_size: -; v_call: TRBV5-6; j_call: TRBJ2-1; cdr3_aa: CASSFGVRAGNEQFF
clone_size: -; v_call: TRBV6-1; j_call: TRBJ2-5; cdr3_aa: CAIRLAGEETQYF
clone_size: once; v_call: TRBV4-1; j_call: TRBJ1-1; cdr3_aa: CASSPPLGQGEAFF
clone_size: -; v_call: TRBV19; j_call: TRBJ2-3; cdr3_aa: CASSMNLAGASDTQYF
clone_size: -; v_call: TRBV7-3; j_call: TRBJ1-2; cdr3_aa: CASSFTTSGTGQIPYGYTF
clone_size: few; v_call: TRBV30; j_call: TRBJ1-5; cdr3_aa: CAWSGTGGYQPQHF
clone_size: few; v_call: TRBV7-2; j_call: TRBJ2-5; cdr3_aa: CASSLVPPRVTQYF
clone_size: -; v_call: TRBV9; j_call: TRBJ1-1; cdr3_aa: CASSLTVRDTEAFF
clone_size: -; v_call: TRBV15; j_call: TRBJ1-5; cdr3_aa: CATSRDLQGYQPQHF
clone_size: -; v_call: TRBV7-8; j_call: TRBJ2-1; cdr3_aa: CASSLGTGAHNEQFF
clone_size: -; v_call: TRBV7-9; j_call: TRBJ2-2; cdr3_aa: CASSENGSLTGELFF
clone_size: -; v_call: TRBV15; j_call: TRBJ2-2; cdr3_aa: CATSRGSADSANTGELFF
clone_size: once; v_call: TRBV19; j_call: TRBJ1-1; cdr3_aa: CASSTGVNTEAFF